The rows below give T cell receptor beta chains drawn from one sample of a study of T-cell memory formation after mild COVID-19. Each CDR3 protein is one row after TCRdb ran MiXCR on the 5' RACE reads. This table holds some 350,000 distinct CDR3 sequences, over 10% found once. Source material: PBMCs or a T cell subset sorted from them (not recorded which). These TCRs come from a man aged 18 to 30 who had mild COVID-19 (a few samples of this study predate the infection). Cell type and time point are not known. Both conserved end residues are part of each CDR3. Each record gives: D gene, V gene, clone size, J gene, CDR3 protein, CDR3 DNA. D genes are given only for firm matches. Part of the rows lack a size; the others show once, few, many or a class for expanded clones.

D: NA; V: TRBV5-1; size: NA; J: TRBJ1-1; CDR3: CASSRGALNTEAFF; DNA: TGCGCCAGCAGCCGGGGGGCCCTGAACACTGAAGCTTTCTTT
D: NA; V: TRBV10-3; size: few; J: TRBJ2-3; CDR3: CAIRRESSEADTQYF; DNA: TGTGCCATCAGAAGGGAATCATCCGAGGCAGATACGCAGTATTTT
D: TRBD1; V: TRBV12-3/TRBV12-4; size: few; J: TRBJ1-3; CDR3: CASRSGGLRSGNTIYF; DNA: TGTGCCAGCAGGTCAGGGGGCTTAAGGTCTGGAAACACCATATATTTT
D: TRBD1; V: TRBV9; size: NA; J: TRBJ1-6; CDR3: CASSIRDRAFSPLHF; DNA: TGTGCCAGCAGCATCCGGGACAGGGCTTTTTCACCCCTCCACTTT
D: NA; V: TRBV29-1; size: few; J: TRBJ2-3; CDR3: CSVVKRVQQYF; DNA: TGCAGCGTTGTTAAAAGGGTACAGCAGTATTTT
D: NA; V: TRBV5-1; size: many; J: TRBJ2-5; CDR3: CASSPGAGAWETQYF; DNA: TGCGCCAGCAGCCCGGGGGCAGGGGCTTGGGAGACCCAGTACTTC
D: TRBD1; V: TRBV7-8; size: NA; J: TRBJ1-2; CDR3: CASSLVGRGRVDGYTF; DNA: TGTGCCAGCAGCTTAGTTGGCAGGGGGCGCGTGGACGGCTACACCTTC
D: NA; V: TRBV2; size: few; J: TRBJ1-4; CDR3: CASSEATTEKLFF; DNA: TGTGCCAGCAGTGAAGCCACGACAGAAAAACTGTTTTTT
D: NA; V: TRBV7-2; size: few; J: TRBJ1-2; CDR3: CASSAYNRANYGYTF; DNA: TGTGCCAGCAGCGCATACAACAGGGCTAACTATGGCTACACCTTC
D: NA; V: TRBV7-6; size: NA; J: TRBJ2-1; CDR3: CASSPNVYEQFF; DNA: TGTGCCAGCAGCCCCAACGTTTATGAGCAGTTCTTC
D: NA; V: TRBV24-1; size: many; J: TRBJ2-1; CDR3: CATSDQGKGYNEQFF; DNA: TGTGCCACCAGTGACCAGGGGAAGGGTTACAATGAGCAGTTCTTC
D: NA; V: TRBV4-2; size: NA; J: TRBJ1-6; CDR3: CASSQAGTGRSPLHF; DNA: TGTGCCAGCAGCCAAGCCGGAACAGGGAGGTCACCCCTCCACTTT
D: TRBD2; V: TRBV9; size: many; J: TRBJ2-3; CDR3: CASSEGTSGGDTQYF; DNA: TGTGCCAGCAGCGAGGGGACTAGCGGGGGAGATACGCAGTATTTT
D: TRBD1; V: TRBV2; size: NA; J: TRBJ1-2; CDR3: CASTQGGGRYGYTF; DNA: TGTGCCAGCACCCAGGGGGGGGGACGCTATGGCTACACCTTC
D: NA; V: TRBV6-6; size: few; J: TRBJ2-7; CDR3: CASSYNIEVRNEQYF; DNA: TGTGCCAGCAGTTATAATATTGAAGTTAGGAACGAGCAGTACTTC
D: NA; V: TRBV7-9; size: NA; J: TRBJ2-2; CDR3: CASSLVSQGTGELFF; DNA: TGTGCCAGCAGCTTAGTATCCCAGGGGACCGGGGAGCTGTTTTTT
D: TRBD1; V: TRBV5-5; size: NA; J: TRBJ1-2; CDR3: CASSLQGGGNYGYTF; DNA: TGTGCCAGCAGCCTCCAGGGGGGCGGAAACTATGGCTACACCTTC
D: NA; V: TRBV7-9; size: once; J: TRBJ1-6; CDR3: CASSLSTGTSHPLHF; DNA: TGTGCCAGCAGCTTAAGCACGGGTACCTCCCACCCCCTCCACTTT
D: NA; V: TRBV18; size: NA; J: TRBJ1-3; CDR3: CASSPSDPSGNTIYF; DNA: TGTGCCAGCTCACCAAGCGACCCCTCTGGAAACACCATATATTTT
D: NA; V: TRBV4-3; size: NA; J: TRBJ2-6; CDR3: CASSHPDSIAGANVLTF; DNA: TGCGCCAGCAGCCACCCCGACAGTATTGCTGGGGCCAACGTCCTGACTTTC
D: NA; V: TRBV12-3/TRBV12-4; size: NA; J: TRBJ1-6; CDR3: CASSFSTQNSPLHF; DNA: TGTGCCAGCAGTTTTTCGACTCAAAATTCACCCCTCCACTTT
D: NA; V: TRBV5-1; size: NA; J: TRBJ2-7; CDR3: CASASSYEQYF; DNA: TGCGCCAGCGCGAGCTCCTACGAGCAGTACTTC
D: NA; V: TRBV24-1; size: NA; J: TRBJ2-1; CDR3: CATSWDNNEQFF; DNA: TGTGCCACCAGTTGGGACAACAATGAGCAGTTCTTC
D: TRBD1; V: TRBV28; size: NA; J: TRBJ2-4; CDR3: CASSPHRGGNIQYF; DNA: TGTGCCAGCAGCCCACACAGGGGCGGCAACATTCAGTACTTC
D: NA; V: TRBV6-1; size: many; J: TRBJ1-5; CDR3: CASSEAAGGRGRQPQHF; DNA: TGTGCCAGCAGTGAAGCGGCGGGTGGGCGAGGGCGTCAGCCCCAGCATTTT
D: TRBD1; V: TRBV7-9; size: many; J: TRBJ2-7; CDR3: CASSPPGQSYEQYF; DNA: TGTGCCAGCAGCCCTCCGGGACAGTCCTACGAGCAGTACTTC
D: NA; V: TRBV5-6; size: NA; J: TRBJ2-6; CDR3: CASSLRVGFSGANVLTF; DNA: TGTGCCAGCAGCTTGCGGGTTGGCTTCTCTGGGGCCAACGTCCTGACTTTC
D: NA; V: TRBV18; size: few; J: TRBJ2-5; CDR3: CASSPEVQETQYF; DNA: TGTGCCAGCTCACCAGAAGTTCAAGAGACCCAGTACTTC
D: TRBD1; V: TRBV9; size: few; J: TRBJ2-2; CDR3: CASSDPGQGGTGELFF; DNA: TGTGCCAGCAGCGACCCGGGACAGGGGGGCACCGGGGAGCTGTTTTTT
D: NA; V: TRBV20-1; size: NA; J: TRBJ2-2; CDR3: CSAREDRIGDTGELFF; DNA: TGCAGTGCTAGAGAAGATCGAATCGGCGACACCGGGGAGCTGTTTTTT
D: TRBD2; V: TRBV5-1; size: NA; J: TRBJ2-2; CDR3: CASTTGGGTGELFF; DNA: TGCGCCAGCACCACTGGCGGGGGCACCGGGGAGCTGTTTTTT
D: NA; V: TRBV3-1; size: NA; J: TRBJ1-2; CDR3: CASSLGQRYGYTF; DNA: TGTGCCAGCAGCCTTGGACAGCGATATGGCTACACCTTC
D: NA; V: TRBV19; size: few; J: TRBJ2-1; CDR3: CASSIGGGFGNEQFF; DNA: TGTGCCAGTAGTATAGGCGGCGGGTTCGGAAATGAGCAGTTCTTC
D: TRBD1; V: TRBV4-1; size: NA; J: TRBJ2-4; CDR3: CASSQERGPRNIQYF; DNA: TGCGCCAGCAGCCAAGAAAGGGGGCCTAGGAACATTCAGTACTTC
D: TRBD1; V: TRBV12-3/TRBV12-4; size: few; J: TRBJ2-5; CDR3: CASSKRQGETQYF; DNA: TGTGCCAGCAGCAAAAGACAGGGGGAGACCCAGTACTTC
D: NA; V: TRBV12-3/TRBV12-4; size: few; J: TRBJ2-3; CDR3: CASMRRGYTDTQYF; DNA: TGTGCCAGCATGCGGCGGGGCTACACAGATACGCAGTATTTT
D: NA; V: TRBV4-1; size: few; J: TRBJ2-3; CDR3: CASSQVPFGRADTQYF; DNA: TGCGCCAGCAGCCAAGTGCCCTTTGGCAGGGCAGATACGCAGTATTTT
D: TRBD2; V: TRBV28; size: NA; J: TRBJ2-2; CDR3: CASSASGGPNTGELFF; DNA: TGTGCCAGCAGTGCTAGCGGGGGGCCGAACACCGGGGAGCTGTTTTTT
D: NA; V: TRBV4-2; size: few; J: TRBJ2-1; CDR3: CASSQVAGEEQFF; DNA: TGTGCCAGCAGCCAAGTGGCAGGGGAGGAGCAGTTCTTC
D: NA; V: TRBV12-3/TRBV12-4; size: NA; J: TRBJ2-7; CDR3: CASSLGTASYEQYF; DNA: TGTGCCAGCAGTCTCGGGACTGCCTCCTACGAGCAGTACTTC
D: NA; V: TRBV4-1; size: many; J: TRBJ2-3; CDR3: CASSQGDVGTDTQYF; DNA: TGCGCCAGCAGCCAAGGGGACGTAGGCACAGATACGCAGTATTTT
D: NA; V: TRBV5-5; size: many; J: TRBJ1-6; CDR3: CASSRTPTADSGVVDISPLHF; DNA: TGTGCCAGCAGCAGGACCCCGACCGCGGACAGTGGGGTGGTGGATATCTCACCCCTCCACTTT
D: NA; V: TRBV6-6; size: few; J: TRBJ1-3; CDR3: CASSYWGAGNTIYF; DNA: TGTGCCAGCAGTTATTGGGGGGCTGGAAACACCATATATTTT
D: TRBD1; V: TRBV20-1; size: few; J: TRBJ2-7; CDR3: CSARTRGQTSYEQYF; DNA: TGCAGTGCTAGAACCCGGGGACAGACCTCCTACGAGCAGTACTTC
D: NA; V: TRBV7-3; size: NA; J: TRBJ2-2; CDR3: CASSSQITGELFF; DNA: TGTGCCAGCAGCTCACAGATCACCGGGGAGCTGTTTTTT
D: NA; V: TRBV7-3; size: many; J: TRBJ2-5; CDR3: CASSPRNGGETQYF; DNA: TGTGCCAGCAGCCCTAGGAATGGGGGCGAGACCCAGTACTTC
D: TRBD2; V: TRBV6-2/TRBV6-3; size: few; J: TRBJ2-1; CDR3: CASRTSGGAWGEQFF; DNA: TGTGCCAGCAGGACTAGCGGGGGGGCGTGGGGTGAGCAGTTCTTC
D: NA; V: TRBV9; size: few; J: TRBJ2-3; CDR3: CASRATADTQYF; DNA: TGTGCCAGCAGGGCGACGGCGGATACGCAGTATTTT
D: TRBD1; V: TRBV7-6; size: NA; J: TRBJ2-3; CDR3: CASSPIGQGPTDTQYF; DNA: TGTGCCAGCAGCCCCATCGGACAGGGGCCGACAGATACGCAGTATTTT
D: TRBD2; V: TRBV12-3/TRBV12-4; size: few; J: TRBJ2-5; CDR3: CASSFHARLAGDGQYF; DNA: TGTGCCAGCAGTTTTCATGCCCGACTAGCGGGGGATGGCCAGTACTTC
D: NA; V: TRBV7-9; size: few; J: TRBJ1-1; CDR3: CASSLGGGVGTEAFF; DNA: TGTGCCAGCAGCTTAGGTGGGGGGGTCGGCACTGAAGCTTTCTTT
D: NA; V: TRBV5-6; size: few; J: TRBJ2-3; CDR3: CASSLPPHLRGPETDTQYF; DNA: TGTGCCAGCAGCTTGCCCCCCCACCTCCGAGGGCCGGAGACAGATACGCAGTATTTT